The 5 T cell receptor beta chains reported below all come from one sample, sequenced in a study of T cell changes during pregnancy in multiple sclerosis. Here immunoSEQ multiplex PCR was the method, and the copy in TCRdb shows in-frame clones only, minus some. The sample includes about 93,000 clones, 85% to 95% of them seen just once. The sequencing used peripheral blood, collected after pregnancy. The receptors here all came from a female donor with multiple sclerosis, enrolled in a pregnancy study.

The V gene is TRBV9, the J gene TRBJ2-3; D ambiguous. Germline V gene sequence: CDR1 SGDLS, CDR2 YYNGEE. V lost 2 bases to trimming and J lost 1 base, with 11 bases between them. The CDR3 has 15 residues. The CDR3 DNA sequence: TGTGCCAGCAGCGTCTTTTTCCTTGGCACAGATACGCAGTATTTT. This gives the protein CASSVFFLGTDTQYF. The variable domain in full, completed from reference TRBV9 and TRBJ2-3, reads DSGVTQTPKHLITATGQRVTLRCSPRSGDLSVYWYQQSLDQGLQFLIQYYNGEERAKGNILERFSAQQFPDLHSELNLSSLELGDSALYFCASSVFFLGTDTQYFGPGTRLTVL.

The chain joins TRBV6-5 to TRBJ1-2, with a possible D match to TRBD1 (5 bases). The CDR3 spans 14 residues. V lost 6 bases to trimming and J lost 5 bases, with 16 bases between them. Germline V gene data show CDR1 as MNHEY and CDR2 as SVGAGI. For the CDR3, the DNA is TGTGCCAGCAGGGCTACCGGGGGGGTTTATGGCTACACCTTC. It specifies CASRATGGVYGYTF.

The CDR3 DNA sequence: TGCAGCGTTGGGCCTTTTGACAATGAGCAGTTCTTC. The encoded protein is CSVGPFDNEQFF. The V call is TRBV29-1, the J call TRBJ2-1; no clear D gene. Germline CDR1 SQVTM, CDR2 ANQGSEA. The CDR3 has 12 residues. Trimming removed 4 bases from V and 5 bases from J, with 9 bases in between.

This clone was counted between two and nine times. The J gene is TRBJ1-6, the V gene TRBV7-9; no definite D call. The length of the CDR3 is 16 residues. Trimming pared 4 bases from V and 9 bases from J, leaving 19 bases between. The germline gives CDR1 SEHNR, CDR2 FQNEAQ (reference sequence). The CDR3 reads CASSSLRGPLGSPLHF. The CDR3 DNA reads as TGTGCCAGCAGCTCTCTCCGAGGACCACTAGGTTCACCCCTCCACTTT.

The V call is TRBV30, the J call TRBJ2-1, with 10 bases identical to TRBD2. Trimming cost V 4 bases and J 0 bases; bases outside gene matches: 0. Germline V lookup: CDR1 GTSNPN, CDR2 SVGIG (reference sequence). The CDR3 extends over 14 amino acids. The CDR3 spells CAWTSGSSYNEQFF. Here the CDR3 DNA reads TGTGCCTGGACTAGCGGGAGCTCCTACAATGAGCAGTTCTTC.